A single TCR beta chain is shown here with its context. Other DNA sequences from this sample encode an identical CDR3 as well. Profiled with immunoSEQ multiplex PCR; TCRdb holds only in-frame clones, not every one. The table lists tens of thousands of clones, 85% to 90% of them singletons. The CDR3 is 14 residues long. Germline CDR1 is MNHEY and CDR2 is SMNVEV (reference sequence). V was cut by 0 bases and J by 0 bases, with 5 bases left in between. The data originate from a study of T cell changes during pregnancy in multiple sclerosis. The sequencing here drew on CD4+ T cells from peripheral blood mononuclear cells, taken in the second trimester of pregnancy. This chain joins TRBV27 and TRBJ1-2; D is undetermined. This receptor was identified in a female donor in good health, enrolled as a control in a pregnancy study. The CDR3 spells CASSLSRANYGYTF. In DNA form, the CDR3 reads TGTGCCAGCAGTTTATCGCGGGCTAACTATGGCTACACCTTC.